This T cell receptor beta chain originates from a study of T cell changes during pregnancy in multiple sclerosis. This clone has only a few counts. Repertoires were generated with immunoSEQ multiplex PCR, while TCRdb's copy carries only in-frame clones and drops some. Of 85,000 to 130,000 clones listed, about nine tenths are singletons. Trimming stripped 4 bases from V and 7 bases from J, with 11 bases between. The CDR3 sequence is 12 residues long. CDR1 is SGDLS and CDR2 is YYNGEE in the germline V gene. The starting material was peripheral blood, obtained after pregnancy. This clonotype was obtained from a female donor with multiple sclerosis, enrolled in a pregnancy study. V usage is TRBV9 and J usage is TRBJ1-1; D uncertain. The CDR3, as DNA: TGTGCCAGCAGCCTTGGAGGCGGTGAAGCTTTCTTT. The encoded protein is CASSLGGGEAFF.